This T cell receptor beta chain is drawn from a study of regulatory T cells in long-lasting Graves disease. iRepertoire HTBI primers and Arm-PCR of CDR3 regions built TCR beta libraries. TCRdb ran MiXCR on the multiplex PCR reads and lists one entry per CDR3 protein. The data show 520,000 or so distinct CDR3 sequences, 9.5% to 15% seen once. Time point: newly diagnosed GD, antithyroid drugs for less than 3 months. The authors made the TCR library using RNA they extracted from PBMCs. CDR3 length: 15 amino acids. Germline CDR1 reads SEHNR; CDR2 reads FQNEAQ (reference sequence). Trimming left V 1 base short and J 2 bases short, with 9 bases between. The sample was also linked to a second study, of T cells in Graves' hyperthyroidism and ophthalmopathy.

This specimen was peripheral blood mononuclear cells (PBMCs), taken at new diagnosis, from a patient treated with antithyroid drugs. The chain employs TRBV7-9 and TRBJ1-3; unclear D gene. The clonotype comes from a woman aged 25 to 39 with Graves disease. The DNA for the CDR3 is TGTGCCAGCAGCTTAGGAATATTGGCTGGAAACACCATATATTTT. Encoded protein: CASSLGILAGNTIYF.